Reported below is one T cell receptor beta chain. Its antigen is undetermined. This specimen comes from a study of vaccination effects on CD4 cells after COVID-19. Trimming at V came to 7 bases and at J to 4 bases, leaving 7 bases not matched to a gene. The CDR3 spans 14 residues. Germline V gene sequence: CDR1 MNHEY, CDR2 SVGAGI. The table came from immunoSEQ multiplex PCR; TCRdb's copy has only in-frame clones and leaves some out. The table lists about 27,000 clones, around four fifths of them singletons. ViraFEST expansion of antigen-specific CD4+ T cells with viral peptide pools preceded sequencing. The culture ran for approximately 10 days, and then CD4+ T cells were isolated. As their vaccination, participants received two doses of either BNT162b2 or mRNA-1273. The healthy vaccine recipients, who had no prior SARS-CoV-2 infection, showed negative nucleocapsid antibodies. A half-medium replacement with IL-2 medium was carried out on days 3 and 7.

The chain joins TRBV6-5 to TRBJ1-1; 9 bases line up with TRBD1. This specimen was CD4+ T cells from PBMCs cultured with HCoV-NL63 spike peptides, taken after COVID-19 vaccination. The sequence derives from a human donor who received a COVID-19 vaccine. Some clones in this sample may be carry-over from other donors' samples. The CDR3 here is CASTHTGGVTEAFF. The DNA of the CDR3 is TGTGCCAGCACTCACACAGGGGGCGTCACTGAAGCTTTCTTT.